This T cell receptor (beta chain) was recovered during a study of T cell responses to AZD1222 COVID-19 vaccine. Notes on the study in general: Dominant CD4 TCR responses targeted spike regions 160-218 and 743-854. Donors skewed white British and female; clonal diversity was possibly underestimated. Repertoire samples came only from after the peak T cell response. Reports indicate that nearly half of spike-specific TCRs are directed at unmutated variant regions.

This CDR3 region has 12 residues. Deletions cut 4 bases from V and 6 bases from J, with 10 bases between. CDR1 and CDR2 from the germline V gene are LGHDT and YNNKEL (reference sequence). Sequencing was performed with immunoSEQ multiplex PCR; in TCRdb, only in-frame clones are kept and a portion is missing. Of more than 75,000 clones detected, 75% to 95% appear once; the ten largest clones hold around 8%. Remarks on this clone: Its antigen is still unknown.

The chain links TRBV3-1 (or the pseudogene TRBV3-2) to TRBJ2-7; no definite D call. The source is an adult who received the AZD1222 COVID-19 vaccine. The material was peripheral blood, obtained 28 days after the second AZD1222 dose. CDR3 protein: CASSLVSSEQYF. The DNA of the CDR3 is TGTGCCAGCAGCCTGGTATCCAGCGAGCAGTACTTC.